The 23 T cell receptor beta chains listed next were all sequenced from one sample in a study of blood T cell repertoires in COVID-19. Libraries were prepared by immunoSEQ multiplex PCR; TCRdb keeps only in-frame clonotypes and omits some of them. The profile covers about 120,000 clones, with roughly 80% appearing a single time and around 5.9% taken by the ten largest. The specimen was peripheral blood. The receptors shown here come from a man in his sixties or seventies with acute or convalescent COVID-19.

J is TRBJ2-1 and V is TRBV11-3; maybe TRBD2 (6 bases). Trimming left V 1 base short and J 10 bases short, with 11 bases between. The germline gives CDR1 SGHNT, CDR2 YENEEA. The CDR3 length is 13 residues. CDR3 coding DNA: TGTGCCAGCAGCTTAGTCCCCGGGAGCGAGCAGTTCTTC. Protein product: CASSLVPGSEQFF.

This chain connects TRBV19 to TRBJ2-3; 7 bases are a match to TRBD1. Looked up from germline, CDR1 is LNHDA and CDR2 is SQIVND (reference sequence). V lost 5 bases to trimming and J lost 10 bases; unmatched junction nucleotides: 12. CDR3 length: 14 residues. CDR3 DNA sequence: TGTGCCAGTAGTGAAGCTCGACAGGGACGTCCGCAGTATTTT. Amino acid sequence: CASSEARQGRPQYF.

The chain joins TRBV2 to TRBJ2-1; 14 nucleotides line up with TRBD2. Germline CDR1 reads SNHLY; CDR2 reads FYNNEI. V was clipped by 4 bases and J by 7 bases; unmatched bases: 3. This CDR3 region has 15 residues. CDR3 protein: CASSAGTSGRNEQFF. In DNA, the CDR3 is TGTGCCAGCAGTGCCGGGACTAGCGGGAGAAATGAGCAGTTCTTC.

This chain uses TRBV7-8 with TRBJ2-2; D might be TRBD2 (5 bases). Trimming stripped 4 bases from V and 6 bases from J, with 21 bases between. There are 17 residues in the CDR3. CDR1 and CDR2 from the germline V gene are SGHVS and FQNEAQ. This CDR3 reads CASSSYRRGLLPGELFF. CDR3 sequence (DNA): TGTGCCAGCAGCTCATATAGGCGCGGACTCCTCCCCGGGGAGCTGTTTTTT.

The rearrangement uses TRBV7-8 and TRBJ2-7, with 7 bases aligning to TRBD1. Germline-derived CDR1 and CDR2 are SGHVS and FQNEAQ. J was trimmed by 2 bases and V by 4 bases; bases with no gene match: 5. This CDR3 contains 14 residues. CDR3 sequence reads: CASSSGGPTYEQYF. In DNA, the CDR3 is TGTGCCAGCAGCTCAGGGGGACCAACCTACGAGCAGTACTTC.

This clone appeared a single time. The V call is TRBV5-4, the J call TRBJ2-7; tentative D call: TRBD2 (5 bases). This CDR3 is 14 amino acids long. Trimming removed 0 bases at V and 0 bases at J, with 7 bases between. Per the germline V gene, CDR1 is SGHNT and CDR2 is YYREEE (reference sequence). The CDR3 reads CASSLEGLSYEQYF. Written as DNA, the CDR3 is TGTGCCAGCAGCTTGGAAGGACTCTCCTACGAGCAGTACTTC.

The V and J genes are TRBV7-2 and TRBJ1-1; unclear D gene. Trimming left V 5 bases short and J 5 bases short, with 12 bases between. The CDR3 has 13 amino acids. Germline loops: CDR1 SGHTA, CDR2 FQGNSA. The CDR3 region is CASSPTSTTEAFF. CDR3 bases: TGTGCCAGCAGCCCGACTAGTACTACTGAAGCTTTCTTT.

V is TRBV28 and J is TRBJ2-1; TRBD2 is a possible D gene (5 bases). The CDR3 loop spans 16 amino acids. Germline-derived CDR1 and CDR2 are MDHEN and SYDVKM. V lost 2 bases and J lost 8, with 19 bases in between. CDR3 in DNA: TGTGCCAGCAGTTTACCCCTAAAACTAGTTGGCTATGAGCAGTTCTTC. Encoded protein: CASSLPLKLVGYEQFF.

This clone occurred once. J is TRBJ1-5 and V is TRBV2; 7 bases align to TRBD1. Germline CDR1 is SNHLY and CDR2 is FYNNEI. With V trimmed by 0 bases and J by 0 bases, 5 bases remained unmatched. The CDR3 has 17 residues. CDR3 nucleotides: TGTGCCAGCAGTGAAGCAGAGACAGGGAATAGCAATCAGCCCCAGCATTTT. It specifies CASSEAETGNSNQPQHF.

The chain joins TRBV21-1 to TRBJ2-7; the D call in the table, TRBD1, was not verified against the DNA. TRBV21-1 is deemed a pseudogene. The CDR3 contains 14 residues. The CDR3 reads CASSLGVPYYEQYF. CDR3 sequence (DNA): TGTGCCAGCAGTTTAGGGGTGCCATACTACGAGCAGTACTTC.

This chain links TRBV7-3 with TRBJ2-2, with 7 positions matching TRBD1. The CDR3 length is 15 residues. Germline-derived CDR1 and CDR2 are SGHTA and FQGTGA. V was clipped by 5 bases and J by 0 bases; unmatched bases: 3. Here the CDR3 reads CASSPGQANTGELFF. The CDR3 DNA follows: TGTGCCAGCAGCCCCGGACAGGCGAACACCGGGGAGCTGTTTTTT.

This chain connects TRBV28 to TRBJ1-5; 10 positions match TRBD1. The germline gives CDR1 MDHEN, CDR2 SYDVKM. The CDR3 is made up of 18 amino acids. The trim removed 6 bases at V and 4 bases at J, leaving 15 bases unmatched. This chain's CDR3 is CASSTPAGQGIWNQPQHF. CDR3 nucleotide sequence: TGTGCCAGCAGCACTCCGGCGGGACAGGGGATTTGGAATCAGCCCCAGCATTTT.

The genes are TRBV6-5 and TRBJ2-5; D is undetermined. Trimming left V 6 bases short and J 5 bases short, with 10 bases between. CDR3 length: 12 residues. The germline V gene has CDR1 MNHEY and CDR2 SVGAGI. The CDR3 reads CASRKTVETQYF. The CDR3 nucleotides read TGTGCCAGCAGAAAAACAGTCGAGACCCAGTACTTC.

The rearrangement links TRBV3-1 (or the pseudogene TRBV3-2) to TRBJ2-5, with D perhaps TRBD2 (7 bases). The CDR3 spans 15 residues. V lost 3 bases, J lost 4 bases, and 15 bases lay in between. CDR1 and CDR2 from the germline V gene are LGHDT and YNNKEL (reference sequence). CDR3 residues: CASSQRGRGLETQYF. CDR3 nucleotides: TGTGCCAGCAGCCAGCGGGGGCGGGGGTTAGAGACCCAGTACTTC.

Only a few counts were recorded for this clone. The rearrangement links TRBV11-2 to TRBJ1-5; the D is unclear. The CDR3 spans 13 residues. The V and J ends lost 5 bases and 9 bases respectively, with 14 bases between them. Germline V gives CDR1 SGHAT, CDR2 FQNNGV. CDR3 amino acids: CASSEYTAGPQHF. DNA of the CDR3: TGTGCCAGCAGCGAGTATACAGCGGGGCCCCAGCATTTT.

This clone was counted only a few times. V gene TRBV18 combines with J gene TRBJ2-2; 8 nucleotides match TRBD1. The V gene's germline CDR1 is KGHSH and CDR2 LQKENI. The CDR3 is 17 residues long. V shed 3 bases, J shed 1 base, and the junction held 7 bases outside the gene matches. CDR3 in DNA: TGTGCCAGCTCACCGAGTCAAGGGACAGGGAACACCGGGGAGCTGTTTTTT. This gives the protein CASSPSQGTGNTGELFF.

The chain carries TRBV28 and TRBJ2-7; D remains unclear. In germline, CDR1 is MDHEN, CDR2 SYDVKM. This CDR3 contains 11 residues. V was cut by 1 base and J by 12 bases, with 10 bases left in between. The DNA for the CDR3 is TGTGCCAGCAGTTTATCCGAGGCCCGGTACTTC. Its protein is CASSLSEARYF.

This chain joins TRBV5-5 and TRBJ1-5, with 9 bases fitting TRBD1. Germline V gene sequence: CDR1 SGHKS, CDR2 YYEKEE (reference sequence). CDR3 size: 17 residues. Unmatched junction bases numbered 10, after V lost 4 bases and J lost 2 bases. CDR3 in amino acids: CASSTGQGGMGNQPQHF. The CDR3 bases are TGTGCCAGCAGCACGGGACAGGGAGGGATGGGCAATCAGCCCCAGCATTTT. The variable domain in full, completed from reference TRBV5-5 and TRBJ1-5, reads DAGVTQSPTHLIKTRGQQVTLRCSPISGHKSVSWYQQVLGQGPQFIFQYYEKEERGRGNFPDRFSARQFPNYSSELNVNALLLGDSALYLCASSTGQGGMGNQPQHFGDGTRLSIL.

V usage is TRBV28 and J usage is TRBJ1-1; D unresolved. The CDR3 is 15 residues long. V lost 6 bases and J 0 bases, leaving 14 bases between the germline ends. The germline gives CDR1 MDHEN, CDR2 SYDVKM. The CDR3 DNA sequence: TGTGCCAGCAGCCCCACACAGAACATGAACACTGAAGCTTTCTTT. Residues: CASSPTQNMNTEAFF.

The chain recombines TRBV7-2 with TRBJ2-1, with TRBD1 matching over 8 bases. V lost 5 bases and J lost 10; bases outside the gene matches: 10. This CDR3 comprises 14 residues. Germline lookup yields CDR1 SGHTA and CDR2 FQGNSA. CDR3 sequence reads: CASSQPDRGGEQFF. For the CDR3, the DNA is TGTGCCAGCAGCCAACCCGACAGGGGTGGCGAGCAGTTCTTC.

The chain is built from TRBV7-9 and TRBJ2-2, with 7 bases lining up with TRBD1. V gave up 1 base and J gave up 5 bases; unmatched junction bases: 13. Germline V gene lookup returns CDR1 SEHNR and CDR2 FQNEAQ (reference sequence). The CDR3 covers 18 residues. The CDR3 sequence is CASSLGEYRGPNTGELFF. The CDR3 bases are TGTGCCAGCAGCTTAGGTGAATACAGGGGACCTAATACCGGGGAGCTGTTTTTT.

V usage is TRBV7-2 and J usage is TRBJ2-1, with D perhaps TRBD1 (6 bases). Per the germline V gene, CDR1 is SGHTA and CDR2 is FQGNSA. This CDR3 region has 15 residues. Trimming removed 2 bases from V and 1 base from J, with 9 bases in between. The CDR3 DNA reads TGTGCCAGCAGCTTATCCGGGACATCCTACAATGAGCAGTTCTTC. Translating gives CASSLSGTSYNEQFF.

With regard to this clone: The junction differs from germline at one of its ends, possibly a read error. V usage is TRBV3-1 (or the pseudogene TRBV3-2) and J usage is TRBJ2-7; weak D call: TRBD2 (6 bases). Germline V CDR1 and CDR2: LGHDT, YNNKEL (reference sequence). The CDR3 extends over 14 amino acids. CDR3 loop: CASSTGTYPLVGDF. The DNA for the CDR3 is TGTGCCAGCAGCACCGGGACTTACCCTTTGGTTGGGGACTTC.